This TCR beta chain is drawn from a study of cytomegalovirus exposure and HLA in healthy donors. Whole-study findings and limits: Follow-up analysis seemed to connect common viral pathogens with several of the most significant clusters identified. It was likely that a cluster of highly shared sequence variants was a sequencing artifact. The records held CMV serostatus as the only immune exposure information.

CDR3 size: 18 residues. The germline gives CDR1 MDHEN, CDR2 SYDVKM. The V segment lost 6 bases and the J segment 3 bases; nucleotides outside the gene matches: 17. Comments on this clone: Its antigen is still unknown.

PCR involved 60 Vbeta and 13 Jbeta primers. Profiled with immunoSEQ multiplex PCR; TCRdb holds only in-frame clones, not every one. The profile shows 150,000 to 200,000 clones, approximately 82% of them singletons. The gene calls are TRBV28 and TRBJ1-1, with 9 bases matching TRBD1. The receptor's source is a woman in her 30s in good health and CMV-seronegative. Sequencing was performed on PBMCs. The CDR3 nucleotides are TGTGCCAGCAGACCCGGGACAGGGTCAGTGTGGAAGGACACTGAAGCTTTCTTT. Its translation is CASRPGTGSVWKDTEAFF. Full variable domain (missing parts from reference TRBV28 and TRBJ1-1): DVKVTQSSRYLVKRTGEKVFLECVQDMDHENMFWYRQDPGLGLRLIYFSYDVKMKEKGDIPEGYSVSREKKERFSLILESASTNQTSMYLCASRPGTGSVWKDTEAFFGQGTRLTVV.